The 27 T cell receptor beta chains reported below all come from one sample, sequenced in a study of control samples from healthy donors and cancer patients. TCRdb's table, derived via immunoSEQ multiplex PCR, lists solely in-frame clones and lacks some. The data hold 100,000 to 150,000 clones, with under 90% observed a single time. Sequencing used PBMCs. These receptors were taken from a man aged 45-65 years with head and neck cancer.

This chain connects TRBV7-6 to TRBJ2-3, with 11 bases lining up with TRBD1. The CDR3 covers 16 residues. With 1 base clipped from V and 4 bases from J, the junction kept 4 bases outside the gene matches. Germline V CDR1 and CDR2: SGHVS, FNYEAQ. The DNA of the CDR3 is TGTGCCAGCAGCTTAGGGACAGGGGGCGTTCCAGATACGCAGTATTTT. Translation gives CASSLGTGGVPDTQYF.

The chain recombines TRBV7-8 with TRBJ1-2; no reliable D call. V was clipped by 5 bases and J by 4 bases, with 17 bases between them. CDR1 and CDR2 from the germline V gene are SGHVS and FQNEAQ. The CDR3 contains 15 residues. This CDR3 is CASSIRRVGFYGYTF. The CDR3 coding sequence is TGTGCCAGCAGCATCCGGAGGGTGGGGTTCTATGGCTACACCTTC.

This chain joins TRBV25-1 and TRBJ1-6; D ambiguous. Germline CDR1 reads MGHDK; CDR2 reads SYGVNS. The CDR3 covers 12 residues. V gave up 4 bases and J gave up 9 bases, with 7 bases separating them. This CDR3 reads CASSGTGSPLHF. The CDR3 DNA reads TGTGCCAGCAGTGGGACTGGTTCACCCCTCCACTTT.

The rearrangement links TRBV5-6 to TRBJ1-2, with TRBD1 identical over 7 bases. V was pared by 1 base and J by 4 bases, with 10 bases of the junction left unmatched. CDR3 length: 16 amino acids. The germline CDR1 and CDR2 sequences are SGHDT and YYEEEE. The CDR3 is CASSLPFRDSSYGYTF. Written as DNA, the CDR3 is TGTGCCAGCAGCTTGCCCTTCAGGGACAGTAGCTATGGCTACACCTTC.

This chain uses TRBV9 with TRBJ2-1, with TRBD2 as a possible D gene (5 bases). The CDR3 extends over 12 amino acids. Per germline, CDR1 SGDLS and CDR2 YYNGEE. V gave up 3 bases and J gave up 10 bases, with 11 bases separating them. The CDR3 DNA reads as TGTGCCAGCAGCGAAACCGGGAAGGAGCAGTTCTTC. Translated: CASSETGKEQFF.

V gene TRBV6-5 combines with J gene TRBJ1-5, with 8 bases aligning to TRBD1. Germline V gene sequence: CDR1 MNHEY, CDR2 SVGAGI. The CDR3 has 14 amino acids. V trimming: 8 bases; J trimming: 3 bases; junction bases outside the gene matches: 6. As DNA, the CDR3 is TGTGCCAGCGGGAGACAGGGGAACAATCAGCCCCAGCATTTT. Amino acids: CASGRQGNNQPQHF.

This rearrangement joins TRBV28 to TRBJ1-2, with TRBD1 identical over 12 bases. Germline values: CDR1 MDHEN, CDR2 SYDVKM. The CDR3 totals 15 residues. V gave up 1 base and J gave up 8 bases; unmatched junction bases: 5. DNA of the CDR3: TGTGCCAGCAGTTTATCCGGGACAGGGGGCAGAGGCTACACCTTC. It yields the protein CASSLSGTGGRGYTF.

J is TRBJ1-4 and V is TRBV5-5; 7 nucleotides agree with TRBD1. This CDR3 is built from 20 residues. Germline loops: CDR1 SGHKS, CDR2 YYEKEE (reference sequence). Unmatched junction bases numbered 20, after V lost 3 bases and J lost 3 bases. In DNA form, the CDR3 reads TGTGCCAGCAGCTGGGTCCGACAGGGATACCCTGTCCTTTCTAATGAAAAACTGTTTTTT. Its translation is CASSWVRQGYPVLSNEKLFF.

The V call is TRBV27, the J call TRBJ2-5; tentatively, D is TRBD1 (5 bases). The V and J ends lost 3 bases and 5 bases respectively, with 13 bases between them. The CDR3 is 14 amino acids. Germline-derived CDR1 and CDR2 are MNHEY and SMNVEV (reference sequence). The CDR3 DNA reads TGTGCCAGCAGTTTTACAGGCTCAGGGGAGACCCAGTACTTC. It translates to CASSFTGSGETQYF.

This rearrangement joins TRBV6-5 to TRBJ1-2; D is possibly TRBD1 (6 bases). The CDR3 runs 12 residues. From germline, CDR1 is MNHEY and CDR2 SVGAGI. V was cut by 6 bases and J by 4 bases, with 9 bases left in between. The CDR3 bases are TGTGCCAGCAGGGAGGGGGGCTATGGCTACACCTTC. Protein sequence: CASREGGYGYTF.

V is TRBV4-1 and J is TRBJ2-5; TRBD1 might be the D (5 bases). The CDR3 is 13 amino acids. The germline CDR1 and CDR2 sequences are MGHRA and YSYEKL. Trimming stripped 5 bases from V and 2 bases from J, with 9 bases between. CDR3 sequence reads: CASSRTPQETQYF. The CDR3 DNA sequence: TGCGCCAGCAGCAGGACACCGCAAGAGACCCAGTACTTC.

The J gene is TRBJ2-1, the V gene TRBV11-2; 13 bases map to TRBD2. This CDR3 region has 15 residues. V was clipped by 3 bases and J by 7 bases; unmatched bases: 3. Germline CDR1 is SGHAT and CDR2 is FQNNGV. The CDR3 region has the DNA TGTGCCAGCAGCTTCTTGGGACTAGCGGGAAATGAGCAGTTCTTC. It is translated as CASSFLGLAGNEQFF.

This CDR3 reads CASSLESAGELFF. Written as DNA, the CDR3 is TGTGCCAGCAGCTTGGAGTCAGCCGGGGAGCTGTTTTTT. V usage is TRBV5-4 and J usage is TRBJ2-2; D is uncertain. CDR1 is SGHNT and CDR2 is YYREEE in the germline V gene (reference sequence). This CDR3 is 13 amino acids long. Trimming took off 0 bases at V and 6 bases at J, with 6 bases between the two ends.

CDR3 loop: CASLLSSSGEDGYTF. The DNA of the CDR3 is TGTGCCAGCCTACTTAGTTCTTCGGGGGAAGATGGCTACACCTTC. This rearrangement joins TRBV28 to TRBJ1-2, with a weak D call TRBD1 (5 bases). Germline V gene data show CDR1 as MDHEN and CDR2 as SYDVKM. This CDR3 region has 15 residues. Trimming stripped 8 bases from V and 6 bases from J, with 22 bases between.

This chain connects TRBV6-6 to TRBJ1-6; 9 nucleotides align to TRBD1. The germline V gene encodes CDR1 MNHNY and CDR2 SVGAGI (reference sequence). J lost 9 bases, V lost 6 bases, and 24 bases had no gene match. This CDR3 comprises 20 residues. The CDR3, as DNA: TGTGCCAGCAGCCTACTCAACCACCCCCAGGGACAGGGTCCGATTTCACCCCTCCACTTT. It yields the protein CASSLLNHPQGQGPISPLHF.

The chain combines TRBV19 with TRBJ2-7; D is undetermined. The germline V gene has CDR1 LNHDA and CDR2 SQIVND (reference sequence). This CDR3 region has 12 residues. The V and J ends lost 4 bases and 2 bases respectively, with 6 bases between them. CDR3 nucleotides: TGTGCCAGTAGTACCGGGCCCTACGAGCAGTACTTC. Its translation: CASSTGPYEQYF.

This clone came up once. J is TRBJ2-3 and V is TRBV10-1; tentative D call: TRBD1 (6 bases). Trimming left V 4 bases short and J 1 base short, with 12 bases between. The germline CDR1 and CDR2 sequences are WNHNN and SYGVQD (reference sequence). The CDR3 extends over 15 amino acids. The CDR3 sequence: CASSGYRAGTDTQYF. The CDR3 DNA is TGCGCCAGCAGTGGATACAGGGCTGGCACAGATACGCAGTATTTT.

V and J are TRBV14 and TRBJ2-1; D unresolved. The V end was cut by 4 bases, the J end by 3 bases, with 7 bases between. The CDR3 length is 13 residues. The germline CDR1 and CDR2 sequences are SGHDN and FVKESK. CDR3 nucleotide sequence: TGTGCCAGCAGCCCCAACATCTACAATGAGCAGTTCTTC. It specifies CASSPNIYNEQFF.

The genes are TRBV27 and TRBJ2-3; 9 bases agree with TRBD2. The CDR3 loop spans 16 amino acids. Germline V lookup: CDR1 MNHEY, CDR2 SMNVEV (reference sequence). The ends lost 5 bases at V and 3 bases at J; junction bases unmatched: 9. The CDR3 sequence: CASSPSGLARTDTQYF. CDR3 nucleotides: TGTGCCAGCAGTCCGAGCGGACTAGCGAGAACAGATACGCAGTATTTT.

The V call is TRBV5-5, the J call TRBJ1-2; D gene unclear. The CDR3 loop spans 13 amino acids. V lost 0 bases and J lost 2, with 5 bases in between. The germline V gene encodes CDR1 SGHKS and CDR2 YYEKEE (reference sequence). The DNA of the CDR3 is TGTGCCAGCAGCTTGGTGGGAAACTATGGCTACACCTTC. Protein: CASSLVGNYGYTF.

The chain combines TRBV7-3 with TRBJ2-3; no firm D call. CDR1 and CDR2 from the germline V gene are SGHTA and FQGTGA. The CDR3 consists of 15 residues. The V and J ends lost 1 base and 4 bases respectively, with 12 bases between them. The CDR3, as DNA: TGTGCCAGCAGCTTAAAACTAACCACCCCAGATACGCAGTATTTT. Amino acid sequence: CASSLKLTTPDTQYF.

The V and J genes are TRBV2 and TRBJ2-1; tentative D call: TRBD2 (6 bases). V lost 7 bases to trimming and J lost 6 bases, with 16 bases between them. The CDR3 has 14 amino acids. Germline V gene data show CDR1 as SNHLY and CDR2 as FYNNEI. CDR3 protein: CASNGPSGGNEQFF. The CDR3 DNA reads TGTGCCAGCAACGGCCCGTCCGGGGGCAATGAGCAGTTCTTC. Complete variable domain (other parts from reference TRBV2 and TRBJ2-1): EPEVTQTPSHQVTQMGQEVILRCVPISNHLYFYWYRQILGQKVEFLVSFYNNEISEKSEIFDDQFSVERPDGSNFTLKIRSTKLEDSAMYFCASNGPSGGNEQFFGPGTRLTVL.

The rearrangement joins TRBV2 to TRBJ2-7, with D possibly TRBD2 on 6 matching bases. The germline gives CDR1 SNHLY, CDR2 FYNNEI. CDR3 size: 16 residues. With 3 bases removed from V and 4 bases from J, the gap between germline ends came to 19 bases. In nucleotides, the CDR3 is TGTGCCAGCAGTGACGGGGAAGGGAGGACGATGTACGAGCAGTACTTC. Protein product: CASSDGEGRTMYEQYF.

CDR3 in amino acids: CATSRDLSGSGTGELFF. DNA of the CDR3: TGTGCCACCAGCAGAGATTTATCGGGATCGGGCACCGGGGAGCTGTTTTTT. The V gene is TRBV15, the J gene TRBJ2-2; weak D call: TRBD2 (5 bases). Deletions cut 0 bases from V and 4 bases from J, with 15 bases between. The germline gives CDR1 LNHNV, CDR2 YYDKDF (reference sequence). CDR3 size: 17 residues.

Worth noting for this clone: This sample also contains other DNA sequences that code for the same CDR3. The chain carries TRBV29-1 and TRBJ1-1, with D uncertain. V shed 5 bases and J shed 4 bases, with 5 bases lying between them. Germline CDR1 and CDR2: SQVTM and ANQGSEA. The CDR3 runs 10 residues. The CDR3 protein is CSVSRTEAFF. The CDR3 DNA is TGCAGCGTTTCCCGCACTGAAGCTTTCTTT.

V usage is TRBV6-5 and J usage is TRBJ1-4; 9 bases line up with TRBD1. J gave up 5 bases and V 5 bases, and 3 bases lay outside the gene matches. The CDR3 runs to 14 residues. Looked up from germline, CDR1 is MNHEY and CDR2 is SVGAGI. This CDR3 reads CASSPDRGNEKLFF. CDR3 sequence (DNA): TGTGCCAGCAGTCCCGACAGGGGGAATGAAAAACTGTTTTTT.

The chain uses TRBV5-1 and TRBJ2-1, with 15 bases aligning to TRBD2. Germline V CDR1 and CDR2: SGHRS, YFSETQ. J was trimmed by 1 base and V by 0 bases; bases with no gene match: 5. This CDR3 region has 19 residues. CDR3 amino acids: CASSLDAGTSGRSYNEQFF. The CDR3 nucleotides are TGCGCCAGCAGCTTGGACGCCGGGACTAGCGGGAGGTCCTACAATGAGCAGTTCTTC.